The T cell receptor (beta chain) described here comes from a study of cytomegalovirus exposure and HLA in healthy donors. Study-level results: Researchers catalogued over 150 TCR beta chains as cytomegalovirus-associated. Researchers reported in a later analysis that a missense DCLRE1C variant was tied to TCR beta V- and J-gene trimming.

Germline values: CDR1 GTSNPN, CDR2 SVGIG (reference sequence). CDR3 length: 15 residues. V lost 2 bases and J 7 bases, leaving 21 bases between the germline ends. PCR employed 60 Vbeta and 13 Jbeta primers. Produced via immunoSEQ multiplex PCR; TCRdb's table is partial and in-frame only. This table has about 160,000 clones, around 77% appearing once. As regards this clone: The antigen is not known.

The sequence came from a woman in her twenties or thirties in good health and CMV-seronegative. This chain uses TRBV30 with TRBJ2-7; no clear D gene. Sequencing used PBMCs. CDR3: CAWSLRFIADSEQYF. In nucleotides, the CDR3 is TGTGCCTGGAGTCTTCGGTTTATCGCCGACTCAGAGCAGTACTTC. Supplemented by reference TRBV30 and TRBJ2-7, the full variable domain reads SQTIHQWPATLVQPVGSPLSLECTVEGTSNPNLYWYRQAAGRGLQLLFYSVGIGQISSEVPQNLSASRPQDRQFILSSKKLLLSDSGFYLCAWSLRFIADSEQYFGPGTRLTVT.